This record concerns one T cell receptor beta chain sequence. Its cognate antigen has yet to be identified. Base qualities are not provided; no much larger clone lies one nucleotide away. This specimen belongs to a study of cytomegalovirus exposure and HLA in healthy donors listed by TCRdb under 2017. As for the study more broadly: An earlier analysis of 550 to 700 of the donors reported approximately 270 Gb of sequence data and 100 million to 140 million unique TCR beta sequences from around 200 million T cells. The later analysis used no new phenotypic data to find candidate immune exposures, relying instead on TCR beta sequences and their occurrence across donors. HLA typing included class I and class II loci at four-digit resolution. In an earlier analysis of 587 of the donors, high-throughput TCR beta sequencing was used to judge whether each TCR beta V gene segment behaved as functional or pseudogenic. The study combined high-throughput TCR immunosequencing, statistical association of individual TCRs with disease status, and machine learning to predict cytomegalovirus infection status. The number of donors typed differed by locus, with about 620-630 for A, B, C, DRB1 and DQB1, over 500 for DQA1, nearly 610 for DPA1, and some 440 for DPB1. A later genetic analysis used genome-wide SNP genotypes for 398 of the 666 donors, treating that subset as a discovery cohort. Among 398 genotyped donors of the cohort, an average of roughly 230,000 unique TCR beta nucleotide sequences was sequenced per donor, of which 15% to 20% were non-productive. Donor age, sex, ethnicity and CMV serostatus were compiled alongside the repertoire data. All discovery cohort repertoires had been generated using a single sequencing platform. The study profiled the T cell repertoires of fewer than 850 subjects by immunosequencing and related them to cytomegalovirus serostatus. Roughly 300 gigabases of sequencing data and approximately 80 million unique TCR sequences were included in an early release covering 500 to 750 HLA-typed donors. To study patterns of TCR occurrence, a later analysis re-analyzed previously published TCR beta repertoires from 500 to 850 donors and added high-resolution HLA genotyping. The study aimed to test whether signatures of past pathogen exposure could be identified by cataloging public T cell receptors. Along with the approximately 650-subject first cohort, a separate validation cohort of roughly 110 different subjects was used. About five DR-DQ haplotypes were handled as single units for association and clustering, since linkage in the cohort was strong. Of the 300 to 500 genotyped donors, 75% to 85% were placed in the genetic ancestry cluster associated with self-reported Caucasian donors. Results the study describes overall, beyond this receptor: The authors suggested that the approach could potentially be extended to other disease states and immunological phenotypes. The 87-base-pair reads could not distinguish some IMGT-functional V segments, including TRBV6-2 and TRBV6-3, so those segments were excluded. The classifier was reported to diagnose cytomegalovirus status with high specificity and sensitivity in both the original cohort and the validation cohort. In an earlier analysis of some 500 of the donors, most TCR beta V segments were observed in productive rearrangements about 87% or about 30% of the time, broadly matching IMGT annotations. In a later genetic analysis, a missense DCLRE1C variant was associated with V-gene and J-gene trimming of TCR beta chains, and the association was replicated in an independent cohort. Presence/absence analyses assumed roughly uniform sequencing depth across donors, an assumption that may not hold. Correlated functional status among segregating V segments might be attributable to linkage disequilibrium, but an unknown experimental factor could not be ruled out. While some public TCRs were present in many individuals, most TCR sequences turned up only very rarely across donors. In a later analysis, HLA-associated TCR beta chains showed more clonal expansion and lower generation probabilities than non-associated chains that were equally common. According to a later analysis, parvovirus B19, influenza, CMV and Epstein-Barr virus appeared linked to several top co-occurrence clusters. CMV serostatus was the only immune exposure information available for the cohort. The earlier analysis of some 540 of the donors excluded approximately 17 rarely observed V segments, including chromosome 9 orphons, because counts were too low. In vitro tests confirmed that a few of the cytomegalovirus-associated TCR beta chains recognize cytomegalovirus antigens. Because some donors lacked HLA typing at each locus, the association tests relied only on the typed subset. In a later analysis, 16,951 TCR beta sequences were associated with specific HLA alleles at a false discovery rate of 0.05. Only TCR beta chains were sequenced in this cohort, and the absence of alpha or paired-chain data limited detectable features. In a later analysis, the rate of TCR association differed among HLA loci, with DRB1 alleles having the most associated TCRs and HLA-C alleles having the fewest. A group of highly shared sequence variants was considered likely to be a technical artifact of the sequencing pipeline. A later genetic analysis reported fewer N-insertions in productive TCRs among donors in an Asian-associated ancestry cluster than the approximately 700-donor mean. The study gave a list of under 200 TCR beta chains associated with cytomegalovirus. A further reported finding was that TCR beta sequences accurately predicted the HLA-A and HLA-B alleles for most subjects in the first cohort. According to a later analysis, most CMV-associated TCR beta chains appeared to be HLA-restricted, and the HLA associations seemed to be driven largely by CMV exposure. When HLA alleles, especially DR and DQ, strongly co-occurred, attributing TCR associations to individual alleles was difficult.

The cohort consisted of fewer than 700 healthy bone marrow donors. At the time of sampling, every cohort member was nominally healthy, though immune exposures that went unrecorded were likely present. The donor was CMV seropositive and was included in the group of approximately 300 seropositive cohort members. Every donor gave a peripheral blood sample, and the peripheral blood mononuclear cells from that sample were used for TCR beta sequencing. The Qiagen DNeasy Blood Extraction Kit was used to extract genomic DNA from the blood cell samples. V loses 6 bases at its end and J loses 5 bases; junction bases beyond the gene matches: 7. CDR1 and CDR2 (MNHEY, SVGAGI) derive from the germline V gene. Reading from cysteine to phenylalanine, the CDR3 counts 15 amino acids. Only the CDR3 part of the read is kept: 45 bases, read in frame from the first base. Library prep was done by the immunoSEQ multiplex PCR assay. The multiplex PCR relied on a mix of 60 forward primers for TCR Vbeta segments and 13 reverse primers for TCR Jbeta segments. The CDR3 region of rearranged TCR beta genes was amplified from genomic DNA by a multiplex PCR assay. The Illumina HiSeq System was used to sequence the amplified TCR beta libraries as 87-base-pair reads. As for the original processing: In a later analysis, 70 million to 95 million unique TCR beta chains were counted across the roughly 610 repertoires, and around 10 million of these chains were shared by at least two donors. Raw reads were error-corrected and collapsed into unique sequences by a nearest-neighbor algorithm in which closely related sequences were merged to remove PCR and sequencing errors. V, D and J gene segments were assigned by aligning CDR3 sequences to IMGT reference sequences. For a sequence to be retained, at least a six-nucleotide match to both a V gene segment and a J gene segment was required. Rearrangements were classified as productive when the CDR3 lacked stop codons and remained in frame with V and J, and all other rearrangements were classified as non-productive. CDR3 was defined by IMGT convention, running from the second conserved V-encoded cysteine to the conserved J-encoded phenylalanine. In an earlier analysis of approximately 500 of the donors, sequences lacking an unambiguous match to a single V gene segment were excluded. An earlier analysis of fewer than 750 of the donors called V segments functional above 56.7% productive rearrangements and segregating when the between-donor standard deviation exceeded 5%. To diagnose cytomegalovirus status from the catalog of TCR beta chain sequences, a statistical classification framework was built. V and J gene assignment, in a later analysis, came from comparing TCR nucleotide sequences with IMGT/GENE-DB human TR gene sequences. A later analysis assigned CDR3 sequences and most-parsimonious VDJ recombination scenarios with the TCRdist pipeline. A later analysis defined each TCR beta chain by its CDR3 amino acid sequence plus V-gene family, and excluded reads lacking a unique V-gene family. A later analysis removed 600 or so highly shared, low-generation-probability nucleotide sequences to deal with suspected cross-contamination and a sequencing artifact. In a later analysis, a clonal expansion index for each public chain was calculated from normalized within-repertoire ranks of inferred template counts. In a later analysis, generation probabilities were computed with a VDJ recombination model fitted to out-of-frame rearrangements, and the resulting probabilities were checked against IGoR. A later analysis scored TCR-TCR, TCR-HLA and TCR-CMV co-occurrence with hypergeometric tests, applying a repertoire-size bias correction to TCR pairs. To estimate false discovery rates, a later analysis permuted the HLA or CMV assignments 20 times. In a later analysis, co-occurring TCRs were grouped using DBSCAN, and TCRdist sequence similarity was added for clustering within HLA-allele-positive subsets. Co-occurrence clustering excluded repertoires with fewer than 30,000 or more than 120,000 public chains, plus five with anomalous nucleotide sharing. TCRdb provides this immuneACCESS table in a form limited to in-frame rearrangements. Some clones are lacking; in checked studies, under half of them reflect an unresolved V gene, and why the rest are absent is not known. Clonal size and the V and J genes are those of that table, whereas D and trimming came from the DNA. The sample has 150,000 to 200,000 clones on record, 77% of them singletons. Roughly 7.3% of the sample is in the top ten clones.

The sequenced sample consisted of PBMCs. The sequence was collected from a male donor in good health and CMV-seropositive. The chain uses TRBV6-5 and TRBJ2-3; 11 central bases correspond to TRBD1. DNA sequence: TGTGCCAGCAGACCCGGACAGGGGGCAGTAGATACGCAGTATTTT. Its protein reads: CASRPGQGAVDTQYF.